What follows are 18 T cell receptor beta chains derived from one specimen sequenced in a study of blood T cell repertoires in COVID-19. The table came from immunoSEQ multiplex PCR; TCRdb's copy has only in-frame clones and leaves some out. Here the sample spans 220,000 or so clones, less than 90% being singletons. The sequencing input was PBMCs or T cells enriched from blood (not recorded which). These receptors all come from a woman aged 40 to 55 who had recovered from COVID-19.

The chain has TRBV21-1 and TRBJ2-7; the tabulated D call, TRBD1, remains unverified against the DNA. TRBV21-1 is a listed pseudogene. This CDR3 has 14 residues. DNA of the CDR3: TGTGCCAGCAGCACCCGGGACAGCTCCTACGAGCAGTACGTC. This codes for CASSTRDSSYEQYV.

The chain carries TRBV27 and TRBJ2-2; TRBD2 matches 8 bases. This CDR3 has 17 residues. V shed 5 bases, J shed 3 bases, and the junction held 11 bases outside the gene matches. CDR1 is MNHEY and CDR2 is SMNVEV in the germline V gene (reference sequence). The CDR3 reads CASSVRRTGGDTGELFF. As DNA, the CDR3 is TGTGCCAGCAGTGTTAGGCGAACGGGAGGGGACACCGGGGAGCTGTTTTTT.

This clone has just one count. The DNA for the CDR3 is TGTGCCAGCATCTTGCGTCTTAGCGGGAGAGGGAATGAGCAGTTCTTC. Residues: CASILRLSGRGNEQFF. The chain couples TRBV28 to TRBJ2-1; 9 nucleotides align to TRBD2. The V gene's germline CDR1 is MDHEN and CDR2 SYDVKM. J lost 7 bases, V lost 7 bases, and 14 bases had no gene match. The CDR3 runs 16 residues.

The CDR3 reads CASSPLTGNTVDTQYF. The CDR3 region has the DNA TGTGCCAGCAGCCCTCTAACAGGAAACACAGTGGATACGCAGTATTTT. The chain employs TRBV7-6 and TRBJ2-3; TRBD1 might be the D (5 bases). CDR1 and CDR2 from the germline V gene are SGHVS and FNYEAQ. The CDR3 consists of 16 residues. Deletions cut 5 bases from V and 6 bases from J, with 21 bases between.

The rearrangement joins TRBV10-3 to TRBJ2-1, with TRBD1 matching over 8 bases. The CDR3 runs to 15 residues. V shed 5 bases, J shed 5 bases, and the junction held 8 bases outside the gene matches. Germline V lookup: CDR1 ENHRY, CDR2 SYGVKD. CDR3 in amino acids: CAISPHRGTDNEQFF. The CDR3 DNA reads TGTGCCATCAGTCCCCACAGGGGGACCGACAATGAGCAGTTCTTC.

This clone was counted between two and nine times. The CDR3 DNA reads TGTGCCAGTGATCGGGGGGGTCTCTGTCGCGAGCAGTACTTC. Translated: CASDRGGLCREQYF. The chain joins TRBV27 to TRBJ2-7; 8 positions agree with TRBD2. The junction had 13 bases not matched to a gene; V was cut back by 9 bases and J by 6 bases. The CDR3 is 14 amino acids. The V gene's germline CDR1 is MNHEY and CDR2 SMNVEV (reference sequence).

The chain uses TRBV27 and TRBJ1-2; 8 bases match TRBD1. With V trimmed by 4 bases and J by 7 bases, 5 bases remained unmatched. The CDR3 runs 13 residues. Germline V gene data show CDR1 as MNHEY and CDR2 as SMNVEV (reference sequence). The CDR3 is CASSWTGIGGYTF. The CDR3 region has the DNA TGTGCCAGCAGTTGGACAGGGATCGGTGGCTACACCTTC.

This clone was found a few times. The J gene is TRBJ2-2, the V gene TRBV18; TRBD2 matches 14 bases. Per germline, CDR1 KGHSH and CDR2 LQKENI. The CDR3 is made up of 17 amino acids. Trimming took 6 bases from V and 6 from J; bases not matched to a gene: 9. The CDR3 reads CASSPGLAGVKPGELFF. The DNA for the CDR3 is TGTGCCAGCTCGCCGGGACTAGCGGGAGTTAAGCCCGGGGAGCTGTTTTTT.

The chain couples TRBV3-1 (or the pseudogene TRBV3-2) to TRBJ1-4; 9 bases line up with TRBD1. CDR3 size: 14 residues. V lost 2 bases to trimming and J lost 10 bases; unmatched junction nucleotides: 5. Germline V gene data show CDR1 as LGHDT and CDR2 as YNNKEL (reference sequence). In DNA, the CDR3 is TGTGCCAGCAGCCAAACGGGACAGGGAGTAAAACTGTTTTTT. It translates to CASSQTGQGVKLFF.

This clone has a handful of counts. The rearrangement uses TRBV7-8 and TRBJ2-3; 10 bases agree with TRBD2. Germline CDR1 reads SGHVS; CDR2 reads FQNEAQ. There are 16 residues in the CDR3. V lost 2 bases and J lost 4; bases outside the gene matches: 6. Written as DNA, the CDR3 is TGTGCCAGCAGCTTAATCTTAGCGGGAGGCGCAGATACGCAGTATTTT. It encodes CASSLILAGGADTQYF.

The CDR3 DNA follows: TGTGCCAGCAGCTCACATAATGAGCAGTTCTTC. The encoded protein is CASSSHNEQFF. The chain couples TRBV11-2 to TRBJ2-1, with unresolved D. From germline, CDR1 is SGHAT and CDR2 FQNNGV. V gave up 4 bases and J gave up 7 bases, with 5 bases separating them. The CDR3 loop spans 11 amino acids. The complete variable domain, with remaining parts taken from reference TRBV11-2 and TRBJ2-1, reads EAGVAQSPRYKIIEKRQSVAFWCNPISGHATLYWYQQILGQGPKLLIQFQNNGVVDDSQLPKDRFSAERLKGVDSTLKIQPAKLEDSAVYLCASSSHNEQFFGPGTRLTVL.

The gene calls are TRBV2 and TRBJ2-7; the D gene is possibly TRBD1 (6 bases). V lost 6 bases to trimming and J lost 2 bases, with 11 bases between them. CDR1 and CDR2 from the germline V gene are SNHLY and FYNNEI. The CDR3 totals 13 residues. The CDR3 sequence: CASSPGTTYEQYF. The CDR3 coding sequence is TGTGCCAGCAGCCCCGGGACAACCTACGAGCAGTACTTC.

The chain uses TRBV6-6 and TRBJ2-3, with 7 nucleotides matching TRBD2. The germline V gene has CDR1 MNHNY and CDR2 SVGAGI (reference sequence). The junction had 8 bases not matched to a gene; V was cut back by 6 bases and J by 2 bases. The CDR3 is made up of 15 amino acids. This chain's CDR3 is CASSGKRDDTDTQYF. CDR3 in DNA: TGTGCCAGCAGCGGGAAGCGGGACGACACAGATACGCAGTATTTT.

The CDR3, as DNA: TGTGCCTGGAGTGTAAGGTTCGCGGGGATGAACACTGAAGCTTTCTTT. Its translation: CAWSVRFAGMNTEAFF. This chain links TRBV30 with TRBJ1-1; D ambiguous. Germline loops: CDR1 GTSNPN, CDR2 SVGIG (reference sequence). V was shortened by 0 bases and J by 0 bases, with 14 bases between the two germline ends. The CDR3 totals 16 residues.

The chain links TRBV28 to TRBJ2-2; D is unclear. Between the trimmed V and J ends, which lost 6 bases and 4 bases, there was a span of 6 bases. Germline CDR1 MDHEN, CDR2 SYDVKM. The CDR3 is made up of 12 amino acids. For the CDR3, the DNA is TGTGCCAGCAGACTCGTCACCGGGGAGCTGTTTTTT. It encodes CASRLVTGELFF.

This sequence joins TRBV9 and TRBJ1-1, with D possibly TRBD1 on 5 matching bases. In germline, CDR1 is SGDLS, CDR2 YYNGEE. V was pared by 3 bases and J by 5 bases, with 14 bases between. CDR3 length equals 14 residues. For the CDR3, the DNA is TGTGCCAGCAGCGCCGGGACTAGGGGTACTGAAGCTTTCTTT. Translation gives CASSAGTRGTEAFF.

CDR3 nucleotide sequence: TGTGCCAGCAGCTTCTCTGGGGCCAACGTCCTGACTTTC. It specifies CASSFSGANVLTF. The chain couples TRBV27 to TRBJ2-6; no firm D call. V was shortened by 6 bases and J by 0 bases, with 3 bases between the two germline ends. Germline V gene sequence: CDR1 MNHEY, CDR2 SMNVEV (reference sequence). The CDR3 extends over 13 amino acids.

The V gene is TRBV28, the J gene TRBJ2-6; D may be TRBD2 (6 bases). V lost 5 bases and J lost 4, with 12 bases in between. The CDR3 is made up of 15 amino acids. The germline V gene encodes CDR1 MDHEN and CDR2 SYDVKM. The DNA of the CDR3 is TGTGCCAGCAGTCGGGCGGGGACCGGGGCCAACGTCCTGACTTTC. Translating it yields CASSRAGTGANVLTF. The full variable domain, rest sourced from reference TRBV28 and TRBJ2-6, is DVKVTQSSRYLVKRTGEKVFLECVQDMDHENMFWYRQDPGLGLRLIYFSYDVKMKEKGDIPEGYSVSREKKERFSLILESASTNQTSMYLCASSRAGTGANVLTFGAGSRLTVL.